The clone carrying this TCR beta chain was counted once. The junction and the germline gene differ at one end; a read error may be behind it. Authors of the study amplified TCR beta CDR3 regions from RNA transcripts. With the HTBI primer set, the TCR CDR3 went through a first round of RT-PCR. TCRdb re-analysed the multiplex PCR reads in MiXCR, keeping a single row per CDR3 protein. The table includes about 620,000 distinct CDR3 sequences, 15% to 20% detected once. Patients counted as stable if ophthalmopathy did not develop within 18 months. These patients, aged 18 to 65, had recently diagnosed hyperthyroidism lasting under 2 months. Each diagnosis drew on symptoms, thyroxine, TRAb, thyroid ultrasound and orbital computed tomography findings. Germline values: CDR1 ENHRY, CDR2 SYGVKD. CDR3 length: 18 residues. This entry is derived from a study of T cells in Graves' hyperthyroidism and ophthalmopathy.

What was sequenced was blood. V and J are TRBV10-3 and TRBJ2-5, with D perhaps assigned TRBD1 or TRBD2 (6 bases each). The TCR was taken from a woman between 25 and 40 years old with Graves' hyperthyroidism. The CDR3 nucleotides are TGTGCCGTCAGTGAGTCGAATCGGCGTAGGGGGGCCCGAGAGACCCAGTACTTC. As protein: CAVSESNRRRGARETQYF.